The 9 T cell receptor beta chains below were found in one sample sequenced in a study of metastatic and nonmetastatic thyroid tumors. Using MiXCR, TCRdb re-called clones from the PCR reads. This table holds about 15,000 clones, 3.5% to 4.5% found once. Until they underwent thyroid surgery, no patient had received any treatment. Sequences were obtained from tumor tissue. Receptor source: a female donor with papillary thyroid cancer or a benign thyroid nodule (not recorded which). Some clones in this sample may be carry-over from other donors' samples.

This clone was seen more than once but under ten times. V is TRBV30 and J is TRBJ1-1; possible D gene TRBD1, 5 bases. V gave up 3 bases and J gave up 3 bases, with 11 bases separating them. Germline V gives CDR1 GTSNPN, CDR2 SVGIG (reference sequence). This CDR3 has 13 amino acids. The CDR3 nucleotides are TGTGCCTGGAGGGGAAAGGGGTACACTGAAGCTTTCTTT. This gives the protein CAWRGKGYTEAFF.

DNA of the CDR3: TGTGCCAGCAGTCCCCTGGGGACAGGGGGAGATACGCAGTATTTT. Amino acids: CASSPLGTGGDTQYF. The gene calls are TRBV27 and TRBJ2-3, with TRBD1 matching 11 bases. Per germline, CDR1 MNHEY and CDR2 SMNVEV (reference sequence). The V segment lost 5 bases and the J segment 5 bases; nucleotides outside the gene matches: 6. The CDR3 length is 15 residues.

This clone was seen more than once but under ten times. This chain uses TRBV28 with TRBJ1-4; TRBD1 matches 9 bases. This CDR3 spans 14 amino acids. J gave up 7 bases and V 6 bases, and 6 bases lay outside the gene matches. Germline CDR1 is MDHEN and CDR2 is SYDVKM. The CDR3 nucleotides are TGTGCCAGCAGGAAAACAGGGGGCTTTGAAAAACTGTTTTTT. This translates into CASRKTGGFEKLFF.

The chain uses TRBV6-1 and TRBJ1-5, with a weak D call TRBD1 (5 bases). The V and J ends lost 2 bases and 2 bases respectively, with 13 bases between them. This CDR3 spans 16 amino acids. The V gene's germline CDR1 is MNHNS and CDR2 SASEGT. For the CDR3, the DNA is TGTGCCAGCAGTGAACAGGCAGGGATGGGCAATCAGCCCCAGCATTTT. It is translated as CASSEQAGMGNQPQHF.

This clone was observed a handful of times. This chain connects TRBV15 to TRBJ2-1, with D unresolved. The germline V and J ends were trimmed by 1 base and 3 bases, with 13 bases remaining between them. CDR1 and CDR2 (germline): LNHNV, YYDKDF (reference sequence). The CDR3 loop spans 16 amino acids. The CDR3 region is CATSRGRGPGYNEQFF. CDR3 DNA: TGTGCCACCAGCAGAGGGAGAGGCCCTGGCTACAATGAGCAGTTCTTC.

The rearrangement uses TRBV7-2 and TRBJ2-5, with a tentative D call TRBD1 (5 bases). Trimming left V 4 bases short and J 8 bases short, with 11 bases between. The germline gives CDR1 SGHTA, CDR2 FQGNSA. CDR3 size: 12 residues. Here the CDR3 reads CASSYRRDTQYF. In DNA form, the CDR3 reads TGTGCCAGCAGCTACCGCAGGGATACCCAGTACTTC.

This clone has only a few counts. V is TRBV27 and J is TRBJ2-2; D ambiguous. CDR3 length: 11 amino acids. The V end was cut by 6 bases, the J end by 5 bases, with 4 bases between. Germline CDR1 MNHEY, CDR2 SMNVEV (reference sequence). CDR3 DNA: TGTGCCAGCAGCTTAACCGGGGAGCTGTTTTTT. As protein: CASSLTGELFF.

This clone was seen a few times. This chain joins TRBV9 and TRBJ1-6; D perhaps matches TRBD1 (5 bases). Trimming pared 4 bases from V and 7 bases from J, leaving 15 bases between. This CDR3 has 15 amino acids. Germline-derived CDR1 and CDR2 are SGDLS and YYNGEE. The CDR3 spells CASSRMTEGNSPLHF. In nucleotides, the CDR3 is TGTGCCAGCAGCAGGATGACAGAAGGGAATTCACCCCTCCACTTT.

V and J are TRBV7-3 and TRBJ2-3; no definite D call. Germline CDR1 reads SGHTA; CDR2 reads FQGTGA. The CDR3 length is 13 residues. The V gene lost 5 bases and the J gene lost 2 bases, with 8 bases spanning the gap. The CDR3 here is CASSPGPTDTQYF. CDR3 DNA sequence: TGTGCCAGCAGCCCCGGTCCCACAGATACGCAGTATTTT.